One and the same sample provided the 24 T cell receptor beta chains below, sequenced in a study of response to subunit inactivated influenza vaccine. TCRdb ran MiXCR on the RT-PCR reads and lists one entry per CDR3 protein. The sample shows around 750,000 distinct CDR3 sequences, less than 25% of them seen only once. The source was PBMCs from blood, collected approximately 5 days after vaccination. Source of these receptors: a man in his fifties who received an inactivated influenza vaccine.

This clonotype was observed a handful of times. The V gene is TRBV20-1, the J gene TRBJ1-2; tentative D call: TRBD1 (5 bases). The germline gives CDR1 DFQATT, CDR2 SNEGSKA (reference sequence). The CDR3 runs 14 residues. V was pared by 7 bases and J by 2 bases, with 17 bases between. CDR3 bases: TGCAGTGGTAAAGCACAGGAGAGCAACTATGGCTACACCTTC. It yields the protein CSGKAQESNYGYTF.

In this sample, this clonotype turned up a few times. The CDR3 DNA reads TGCAGCGTTGCCCCCCGACAGTCTGTCACTGAAGCTTTCTTT. Its translation: CSVAPRQSVTEAFF. The chain employs TRBV29-1 and TRBJ1-1; tentative D call: TRBD1 (5 bases). The ends were cut back, 4 bases at V and 4 bases at J, with 16 bases in the middle. Germline CDR1 is SQVTM and CDR2 is ANQGSEA. The CDR3 extends over 14 amino acids. Filled out from reference TRBV29-1 and TRBJ1-1, the complete variable domain reads SAVISQKPSRDICQRGTSLTIQCQVDSQVTMMFWYRQQPGQSLTLIATANQGSEATYESGFVIDKFPISRPNLTFSTLTVSNMSPEDSSIYLCSVAPRQSVTEAFFGQGTRLTVV.

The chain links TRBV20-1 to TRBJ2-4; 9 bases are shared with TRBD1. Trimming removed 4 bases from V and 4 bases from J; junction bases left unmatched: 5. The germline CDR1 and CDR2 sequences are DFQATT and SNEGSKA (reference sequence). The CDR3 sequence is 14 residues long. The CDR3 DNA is TGCAGTGCTATTGGACAGGGGAGAAAAAACATTCAGTACTTC. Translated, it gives CSAIGQGRKNIQYF.

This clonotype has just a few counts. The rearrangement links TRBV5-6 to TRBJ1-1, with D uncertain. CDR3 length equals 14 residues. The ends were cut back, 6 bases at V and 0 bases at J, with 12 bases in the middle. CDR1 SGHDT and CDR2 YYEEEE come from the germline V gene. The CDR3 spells CASTPGYLNTEAFF. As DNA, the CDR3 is TGTGCCAGCACCCCGGGATACTTGAACACTGAAGCTTTCTTT.

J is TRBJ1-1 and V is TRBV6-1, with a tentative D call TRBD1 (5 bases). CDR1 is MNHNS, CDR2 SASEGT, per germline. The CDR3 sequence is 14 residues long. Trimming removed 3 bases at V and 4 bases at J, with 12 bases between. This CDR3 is CASSERGYGTEAFF. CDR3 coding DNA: TGTGCCAGCAGTGAGAGGGGTTACGGCACTGAAGCTTTCTTT.

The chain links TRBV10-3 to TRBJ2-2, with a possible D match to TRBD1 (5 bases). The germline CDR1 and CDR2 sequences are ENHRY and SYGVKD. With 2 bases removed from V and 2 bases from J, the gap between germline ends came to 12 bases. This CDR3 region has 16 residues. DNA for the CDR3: TGTGCCATCAGTGAGAGGCAGGGAAAAAACACCGGGGAGCTGTTTTTT. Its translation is CAISERQGKNTGELFF.

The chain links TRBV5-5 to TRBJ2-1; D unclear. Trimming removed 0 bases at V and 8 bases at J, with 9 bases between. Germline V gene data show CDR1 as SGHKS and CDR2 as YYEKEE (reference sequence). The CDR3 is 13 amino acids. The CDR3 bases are TGTGCCAGCAGCTTGGGTAGTCTCTATGAGCAGTTCTTC. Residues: CASSLGSLYEQFF.

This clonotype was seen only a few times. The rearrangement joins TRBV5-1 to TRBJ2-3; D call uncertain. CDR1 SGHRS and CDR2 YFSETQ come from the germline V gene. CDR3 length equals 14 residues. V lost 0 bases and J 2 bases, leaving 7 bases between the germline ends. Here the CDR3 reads CASSLDAPTDTQYF. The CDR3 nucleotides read TGCGCCAGCAGCTTGGATGCCCCCACAGATACGCAGTATTTT.

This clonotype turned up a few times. The CDR3 reads CASSLGDLVHYEQYF. CDR3 sequence (DNA): TGTGCCAGCAGCTTAGGGGACCTGGTCCACTACGAGCAGTACTTC. The J gene is TRBJ2-7, the V gene TRBV11-2; possibly TRBD1 or TRBD2 for D (5 bases each). From germline, CDR1 is SGHAT and CDR2 FQNNGV. This CDR3 is built from 15 residues. With 1 base removed from V and 3 bases from J, the gap between germline ends came to 13 bases. The whole variable domain, filled in from reference TRBV11-2 and TRBJ2-7, reads EAGVAQSPRYKIIEKRQSVAFWCNPISGHATLYWYQQILGQGPKLLIQFQNNGVVDDSQLPKDRFSAERLKGVDSTLKIQPAKLEDSAVYLCASSLGDLVHYEQYFGPGTRLTVT.

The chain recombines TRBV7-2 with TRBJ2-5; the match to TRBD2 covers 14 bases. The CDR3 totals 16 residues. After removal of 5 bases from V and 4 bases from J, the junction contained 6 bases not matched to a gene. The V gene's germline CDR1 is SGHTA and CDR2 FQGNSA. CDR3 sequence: CASSLGTSGRRETQYF. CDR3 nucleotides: TGTGCCAGCAGCCTAGGGACTAGCGGGAGACGAGAGACCCAGTACTTC.

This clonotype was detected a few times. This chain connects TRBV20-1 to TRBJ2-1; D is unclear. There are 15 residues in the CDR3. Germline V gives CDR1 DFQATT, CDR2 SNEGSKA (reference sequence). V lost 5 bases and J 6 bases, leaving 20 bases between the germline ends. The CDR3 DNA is TGCAGTGCTGGGTTAGGTGGACCCAAGGTCAATGAGCAGTTCTTC. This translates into CSAGLGGPKVNEQFF.

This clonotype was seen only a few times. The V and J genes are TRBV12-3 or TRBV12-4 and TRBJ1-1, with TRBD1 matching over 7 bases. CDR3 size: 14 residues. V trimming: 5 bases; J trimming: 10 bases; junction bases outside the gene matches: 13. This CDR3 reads CASSIGSSGGVAFF. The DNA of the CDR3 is TGTGCCAGCAGTATTGGATCCTCAGGGGGTGTAGCTTTCTTT.

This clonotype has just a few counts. CDR3: CASSFGERYGYTF. As DNA, the CDR3 is TGTGCCAGCAGTTTTGGAGAACGCTATGGCTACACCTTC. The V call is TRBV12-3 or TRBV12-4, the J call TRBJ1-2; no definite D call. The V end was cut by 3 bases, the J end by 4 bases, with 9 bases between. This CDR3 region has 13 residues.

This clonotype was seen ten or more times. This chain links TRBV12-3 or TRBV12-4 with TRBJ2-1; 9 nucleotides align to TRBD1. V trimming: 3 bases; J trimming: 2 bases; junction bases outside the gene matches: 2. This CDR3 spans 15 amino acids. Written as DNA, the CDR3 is TGTGCCAGCAGTTTTGGGACAGGGACCTACAATGAGCAGTTCTTC. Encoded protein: CASSFGTGTYNEQFF.

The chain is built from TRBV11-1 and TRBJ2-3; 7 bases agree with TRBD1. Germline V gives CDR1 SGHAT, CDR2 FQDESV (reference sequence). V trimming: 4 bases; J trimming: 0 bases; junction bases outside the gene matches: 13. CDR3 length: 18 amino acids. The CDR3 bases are TGTGCCAGCAGCTCGCCTTGGGCAGTGACAGGGAGCACAGATACGCAGTATTTT. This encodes CASSSPWAVTGSTDTQYF.

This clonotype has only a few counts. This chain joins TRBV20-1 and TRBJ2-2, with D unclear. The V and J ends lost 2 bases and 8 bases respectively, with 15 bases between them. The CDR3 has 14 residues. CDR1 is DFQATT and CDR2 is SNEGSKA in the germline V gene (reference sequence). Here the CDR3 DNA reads TGCAGTGCTAGAAGGCCCCGGGTAGGGGGGGAGCTGTTTTTT. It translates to CSARRPRVGGELFF.

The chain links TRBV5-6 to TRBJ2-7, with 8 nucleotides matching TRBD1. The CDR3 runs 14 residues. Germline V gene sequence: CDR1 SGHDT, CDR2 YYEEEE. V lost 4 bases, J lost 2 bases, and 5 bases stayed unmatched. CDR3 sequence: CASSGRTGPYEQYF. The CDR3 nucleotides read TGTGCCAGCAGCGGAAGGACAGGGCCCTACGAGCAGTACTTC.

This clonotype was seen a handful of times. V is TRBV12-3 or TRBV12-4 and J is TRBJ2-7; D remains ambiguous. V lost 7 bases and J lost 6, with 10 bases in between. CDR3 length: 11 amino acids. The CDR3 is CASTLNGEQYF. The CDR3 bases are TGTGCCAGCACCCTCAACGGCGAGCAGTACTTC.

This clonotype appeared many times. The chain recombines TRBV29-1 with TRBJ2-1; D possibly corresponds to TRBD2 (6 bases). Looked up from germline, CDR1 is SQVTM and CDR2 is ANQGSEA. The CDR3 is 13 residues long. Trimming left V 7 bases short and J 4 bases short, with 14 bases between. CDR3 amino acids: CSAGEVRYNEQFF. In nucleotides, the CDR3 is TGCAGCGCCGGGGAGGTGCGGTACAATGAGCAGTTCTTC.

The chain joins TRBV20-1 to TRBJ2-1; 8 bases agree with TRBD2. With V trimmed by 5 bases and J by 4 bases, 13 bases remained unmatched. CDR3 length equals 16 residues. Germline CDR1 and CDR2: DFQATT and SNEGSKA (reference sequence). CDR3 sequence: CSAPVSGGGLYNEQFF. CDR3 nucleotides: TGCAGTGCTCCGGTTTCGGGCGGGGGGCTATACAATGAGCAGTTCTTC.

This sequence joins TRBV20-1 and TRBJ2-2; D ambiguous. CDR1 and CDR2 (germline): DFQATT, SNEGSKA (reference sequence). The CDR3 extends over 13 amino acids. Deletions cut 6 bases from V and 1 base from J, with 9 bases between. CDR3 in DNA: TGCAGTGCCAAGACTGGGAACACCGGGGAGCTGTTTTTT. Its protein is CSAKTGNTGELFF.

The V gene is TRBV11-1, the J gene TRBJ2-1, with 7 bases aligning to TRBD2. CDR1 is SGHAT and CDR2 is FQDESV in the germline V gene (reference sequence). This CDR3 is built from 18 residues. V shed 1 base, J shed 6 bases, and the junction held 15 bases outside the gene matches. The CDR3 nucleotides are TGTGCCAGCAGCTTAGGAGGCTTCGGCGGGAGACTCGGCAATGAGCAGTTCTTC. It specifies CASSLGGFGGRLGNEQFF.

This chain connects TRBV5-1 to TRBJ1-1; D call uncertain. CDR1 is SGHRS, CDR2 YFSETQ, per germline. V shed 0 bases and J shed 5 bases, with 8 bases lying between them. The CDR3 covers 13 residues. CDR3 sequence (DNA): TGCGCCAGCAGCTTGGCCCTCCAAACTGAAGCTTTCTTT. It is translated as CASSLALQTEAFF.

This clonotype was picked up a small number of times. The CDR3 here is CASWDRLKRGTEAFF. DNA of the CDR3: TGTGCCAGCTGGGACAGACTGAAGCGGGGCACTGAAGCTTTCTTT. The rearrangement joins TRBV12-3 or TRBV12-4 to TRBJ1-1; 7 bases are a match to TRBD1. The CDR3 totals 15 residues. Trimming removed 8 bases from V and 4 bases from J; junction bases left unmatched: 13.